The 31 T cell receptor beta chains presented below share a single source sample, sequenced in a study of cytomegalovirus exposure and HLA in healthy donors (dated by TCRdb to 2017 to 2019). The library was built by means of the immunoSEQ multiplex PCR assay. The clones in this table, taken by TCRdb from immuneACCESS, are in-frame only. Not every clone is retained; where verified, under half of the shortfall comes from an unresolved V gene, and the cause of the rest is unknown. In this sample the table shows about 79,000 clones, over 85% of which occur a single time. Of the sample, around 3.5% is held by the ten largest clones. Material for sequencing was PBMCs. Receptors originate from a woman between 25 and 40 years old in good health and CMV-seronegative.

The chain combines TRBV19 with TRBJ2-2, with a possible D match to TRBD2 (6 bases). V dropped 4 bases and J dropped 0 bases, with 9 bases sitting between them. In germline, CDR1 is LNHDA, CDR2 SQIVND (reference sequence). The CDR3 is 15 amino acids. The DNA of the CDR3 is TGTGCCAGTAGTACTCAGCGGGCGAACACCGGGGAGCTGTTTTTT. It translates to CASSTQRANTGELFF.

V gene TRBV5-1 combines with J gene TRBJ2-3; 8 positions agree with TRBD2. After removal of 4 bases from V and 1 base from J, the junction contained 5 bases not matched to a gene. Germline loops: CDR1 SGHRS, CDR2 YFSETQ. CDR3 length: 15 residues. CDR3 loop: CASSISGERTDTQYF. As DNA, the CDR3 is TGCGCCAGCAGCATTAGCGGGGAACGCACAGATACGCAGTATTTT.

The rearrangement uses TRBV7-3 and TRBJ2-7, with 9 bases aligning to TRBD2. The CDR3 length is 16 residues. Germline lookup yields CDR1 SGHTA and CDR2 FQGTGA. The ends lost 3 bases at V and 3 bases at J; junction bases unmatched: 9. CDR3 residues: CASSFDGAGGSYEQYF. The CDR3 DNA reads as TGTGCCAGCAGCTTTGACGGAGCGGGGGGAAGCTACGAGCAGTACTTC.

V usage is TRBV27 and J usage is TRBJ2-1; 10 bases agree with TRBD1. The CDR3 spans 17 residues. Germline lookup yields CDR1 MNHEY and CDR2 SMNVEV (reference sequence). V shed 7 bases and J 8 bases; nucleotides not matched to a gene: 17. The CDR3 is CASTSRTDRGRRDEQFF. DNA of the CDR3: TGTGCCAGCACCTCCCGCACTGACAGGGGGCGCAGGGATGAGCAGTTCTTC.

The chain couples TRBV5-1 to TRBJ2-3, with 8 nucleotides matching TRBD2. V lost 4 bases to trimming and J lost 2 bases; unmatched junction nucleotides: 6. In germline, CDR1 is SGHRS, CDR2 YFSETQ. This CDR3 contains 15 residues. The CDR3 sequence: CASSVLAAYTDTQYF. As DNA, the CDR3 is TGCGCCAGCAGCGTACTAGCGGCCTACACAGATACGCAGTATTTT. Full variable domain (rest looked up from reference TRBV5-1 and TRBJ2-3): KAGVTQTPRYLIKTRGQQVTLSCSPISGHRSVSWYQQTPGQGLQFLFEYFSETQRNKGNFPGRFSGRQFSNSRSEMNVSTLELGDSALYLCASSVLAAYTDTQYFGPGTRLTVL.

The genes are TRBV14 and TRBJ1-2; D is ambiguous. The CDR3 extends over 13 amino acids. The germline V gene encodes CDR1 SGHDN and CDR2 FVKESK. V was cut by 1 base and J by 2 bases, with 5 bases left in between. This chain's CDR3 is CASSQGQNYGYTF. As DNA, the CDR3 is TGTGCCAGCAGCCAAGGGCAGAACTATGGCTACACCTTC.

The chain carries TRBV6-5 and TRBJ2-7; TRBD1 is a possible D gene (5 bases). CDR3 length: 12 residues. The germline V and J ends were trimmed by 6 bases and 6 bases, with 12 bases remaining between them. In germline, CDR1 is MNHEY, CDR2 SVGAGI. The CDR3 coding sequence is TGTGCCAGCAGGCAAACAGGTGGCGAGCAGTACTTC. Amino acid sequence: CASRQTGGEQYF.

J is TRBJ1-4 and V is TRBV28; D is uncertain. Trimming removed 3 bases from V and 0 bases from J, with 8 bases in between. Germline V lookup: CDR1 MDHEN, CDR2 SYDVKM. CDR3 length: 15 amino acids. CDR3 protein: CASSFSGPTNEKLFF. DNA for the CDR3: TGTGCCAGCAGTTTTTCAGGCCCAACTAATGAAAAACTGTTTTTT. The variable domain in full, with the rest retrieved from reference TRBV28 and TRBJ1-4, is DVKVTQSSRYLVKRTGEKVFLECVQDMDHENMFWYRQDPGLGLRLIYFSYDVKMKEKGDIPEGYSVSREKKERFSLILESASTNQTSMYLCASSFSGPTNEKLFFGSGTQLSVL.

The chain combines TRBV7-2 with TRBJ2-7; the match to TRBD2 covers 9 bases. Per germline, CDR1 SGHTA and CDR2 FQGNSA. CDR3 length: 17 amino acids. V was clipped by 1 base and J by 0 bases; unmatched bases: 7. The CDR3 nucleotides are TGTGCCAGCAGCTTAGAGGGCCTAGCGGGGAGCTCCTACGAGCAGTACTTC. Protein: CASSLEGLAGSSYEQYF.

The V gene is TRBV6-5, the J gene TRBJ1-2; possible D gene TRBD1, 6 bases. The CDR3 contains 13 residues. V lost 0 bases to trimming and J lost 7 bases, with 9 bases between them. Germline V gives CDR1 MNHEY, CDR2 SVGAGI. The CDR3 nucleotides are TGTGCCAGCAGTTACTCGGGCAGGGGTGGCTACACCTTC. Translating gives CASSYSGRGGYTF.

J is TRBJ1-2 and V is TRBV5-4; D is undetermined. The V end was cut by 0 bases, the J end by 2 bases, with 11 bases between. Germline CDR1 SGHNT, CDR2 YYREEE (reference sequence). There are 15 residues in the CDR3. In DNA form, the CDR3 reads TGTGCCAGCAGCTTGGCCCTCGACATAAACTATGGCTACACCTTC. Translating it yields CASSLALDINYGYTF.

The CDR3 coding sequence is TGTGCCAGCAGTTACGAGAGGGGGCTAGCGTCACCCCTCCACTTT. It encodes CASSYERGLASPLHF. The chain recombines TRBV6-5 with TRBJ1-6; 7 positions match TRBD1. J was trimmed by 10 bases and V by 2 bases; bases with no gene match: 8. The CDR3 is 15 residues long. Looked up from germline, CDR1 is MNHEY and CDR2 is SVGAGI.

This chain connects TRBV29-1 to TRBJ1-2; TRBD1 might be the D (6 bases). CDR1 is SQVTM, CDR2 ANQGSEA, per germline. The CDR3 is 13 residues long. The V and J ends lost 2 bases and 4 bases respectively, with 11 bases between them. The CDR3 nucleotides read TGCAGCGTTGAATGGGGGCCAGGCTATGGCTACACCTTC. Encoded protein: CSVEWGPGYGYTF.

This chain joins TRBV19 and TRBJ1-4; D remains unclear. Germline CDR1 is LNHDA and CDR2 is SQIVND (reference sequence). V was pared by 6 bases and J by 4 bases, with 12 bases between. The CDR3 is 14 amino acids. CDR3 protein: CASSPGLNNEKLFF. The CDR3 DNA follows: TGTGCCAGTAGCCCCGGACTGAATAATGAAAAACTGTTTTTT.

The V and J genes are TRBV19 and TRBJ1-6; perhaps TRBD1 as D (6 bases). Germline V lookup: CDR1 LNHDA, CDR2 SQIVND (reference sequence). CDR3 size: 18 residues. Trimming cost V 6 bases and J 0 bases, with 18 bases left between them. The CDR3 reads CASSDPTGVGSYNSPLHF. CDR3 sequence (DNA): TGTGCCAGTAGCGACCCGACAGGAGTGGGCTCCTATAATTCACCCCTCCACTTT.

This chain links TRBV4-1 with TRBJ2-1; D is possibly TRBD1 (6 bases). The CDR3 is 14 amino acids. The V and J ends lost 5 bases and 6 bases respectively, with 14 bases between them. The V gene's germline CDR1 is MGHRA and CDR2 YSYEKL. CDR3 DNA sequence: TGCGCCAGCAGCTACAGGGTATTAGGCAATGAGCAGTTCTTC. Its protein product is CASSYRVLGNEQFF.

The chain's CDR3 is CASSLGSAGTGAGEQYF. CDR3 bases: TGTGCCAGCAGCTTAGGGTCTGCCGGGACAGGGGCGGGCGAGCAGTACTTC. J is TRBJ2-7 and V is TRBV7-2; 10 bases map to TRBD1. The ends lost 1 base at V and 6 bases at J; junction bases unmatched: 12. Germline CDR1 is SGHTA and CDR2 is FQGNSA. The CDR3 is 17 residues long.

The table lists this clone with a count of one. The chain has TRBV7-2 and TRBJ2-2; D not certain. CDR1 is SGHTA and CDR2 is FQGNSA in the germline V gene. The CDR3 covers 13 residues. V lost 4 bases, J lost 6 bases, and 9 bases lay in between. The CDR3 DNA sequence: TGTGCCAGCAGCTCTAGACGGGCCGGGGAGCTGTTTTTT. It translates to CASSSRRAGELFF.

This rearrangement joins TRBV30 to TRBJ2-4; 10 bases fit TRBD2. The J segment lost 0 bases and the V segment lost 5 bases, leaving 4 bases of the junction unmatched. The CDR3 is 15 amino acids. Germline loops: CDR1 GTSNPN, CDR2 SVGIG (reference sequence). CDR3 sequence (DNA): TGTGCCTGGTCTAGCGGGAGATTAGCCAAAAACATTCAGTACTTC. Protein: CAWSSGRLAKNIQYF.

The chain uses TRBV5-1 and TRBJ2-1, with 7 bases matching TRBD2. V shed 0 bases, J shed 5 bases, and the junction held 5 bases outside the gene matches. The CDR3 is made up of 15 amino acids. Per the germline V gene, CDR1 is SGHRS and CDR2 is YFSETQ. The CDR3 DNA sequence: TGCGCCAGCAGCTTGGTGTCAGGGAGGGACAATGAGCAGTTCTTC. Its protein product is CASSLVSGRDNEQFF.

The gene calls are TRBV6-4 and TRBJ2-7, with TRBD2 identical over 9 bases. Per germline, CDR1 MRHNA and CDR2 SNTAGT. Trimming took 2 bases from V and 7 from J; bases not matched to a gene: 6. The CDR3 contains 14 residues. The CDR3 is CASSDEAGGFEQYF. The CDR3 region has the DNA TGTGCCAGCAGTGACGAGGCGGGAGGGTTTGAGCAGTACTTC.

The chain recombines TRBV6-5 with TRBJ2-7; 7 nucleotides align to TRBD1. V shed 6 bases and J 3 bases; nucleotides not matched to a gene: 5. Germline values: CDR1 MNHEY, CDR2 SVGAGI. This CDR3 comprises 13 residues. Here the CDR3 DNA reads TGTGCCAGCAGCCTTGACAGGGACTACGAGCAGTACTTC. It specifies CASSLDRDYEQYF.

This chain uses TRBV27 with TRBJ1-2; D remains ambiguous. CDR1 and CDR2 (germline): MNHEY, SMNVEV (reference sequence). V gave up 1 base and J gave up 1 base, with 7 bases separating them. This CDR3 has 14 residues. CDR3 loop: CASSLYEGNYGYTF. The DNA of the CDR3 is TGTGCCAGCAGTTTATATGAGGGTAACTATGGCTACACCTTC.

The chain joins TRBV19 to TRBJ2-3; 10 bases align to TRBD2. CDR3 size: 18 residues. V was clipped by 3 bases and J by 0 bases; unmatched bases: 9. The V gene's germline CDR1 is LNHDA and CDR2 SQIVND (reference sequence). This CDR3 reads CASSIGFGLADSTDTQYF. CDR3 DNA: TGTGCCAGTAGTATTGGATTCGGACTAGCGGACAGCACAGATACGCAGTATTTT. Using reference TRBV19 and TRBJ2-3 for the parts outside the CDR3, the full variable domain is DGGITQSPKYLFRKEGQNVTLSCEQNLNHDAMYWYRQDPGQGLRLIYYSQIVNDFQKGDIAEGYSVSREKKESFPLTVTSAQKNPTAFYLCASSIGFGLADSTDTQYFGPGTRLTVL.

In its sample, this clone was seen a few times. The rearrangement links TRBV10-3 to TRBJ2-7; 7 bases are shared with TRBD2. Germline values: CDR1 ENHRY, CDR2 SYGVKD. The V segment lost 3 bases and the J segment 5 bases; nucleotides outside the gene matches: 7. CDR3 size: 14 residues. CDR3 coding DNA: TGTGCCATCAGTGACGTGGCGGGAGTGAACGAGCAGTACTTC. It specifies CAISDVAGVNEQYF.

The chain combines TRBV9 with TRBJ1-2, with D unclear. The V end lost 0 bases, the J end lost 4 bases, and 13 bases lay between the germline ends. The CDR3 is 15 residues long. Germline V gene lookup returns CDR1 SGDLS and CDR2 YYNGEE. CDR3 coding DNA: TGTGCCAGCAGCGTAGGAGCCCCGACTACCTATGGCTACACCTTC. This encodes CASSVGAPTTYGYTF.

This clone was seen only once. CDR3 nucleotides: TGTGCCAGCAGCTTGGAATTGGCGGCCTACGAGCAGTACTTC. Its protein product is CASSLELAAYEQYF. The V call is TRBV5-5, the J call TRBJ2-7, with D unresolved. Deletions cut 0 bases from V and 2 bases from J, with 9 bases between. There are 14 residues in the CDR3. Germline lookup yields CDR1 SGHKS and CDR2 YYEKEE (reference sequence).

V and J are TRBV9 and TRBJ2-2; 8 nucleotides align to TRBD1. The CDR3 consists of 15 residues. V gave up 4 bases and J gave up 4 bases; unmatched junction bases: 6. Germline V lookup: CDR1 SGDLS, CDR2 YYNGEE. CDR3 sequence: CASSSLQGATGELFF. The CDR3 DNA reads as TGTGCCAGCAGCTCCCTTCAGGGGGCCACCGGGGAGCTGTTTTTT.

V is TRBV2 and J is TRBJ2-2, with 9 bases aligning to TRBD2. The CDR3 runs to 15 residues. The germline gives CDR1 SNHLY, CDR2 FYNNEI. V was pared by 2 bases and J by 5 bases, with 3 bases of the junction left unmatched. The chain's CDR3 is CASSERLAGTGELFF. CDR3 in DNA: TGTGCCAGCAGTGAAAGGCTAGCGGGAACCGGGGAGCTGTTTTTT.

The chain joins TRBV19 to TRBJ2-7, with TRBD1 matching 10 bases. Per germline, CDR1 LNHDA and CDR2 SQIVND (reference sequence). CDR3 length: 15 residues. The trim removed 7 bases at V and 4 bases at J, leaving 10 bases unmatched. In nucleotides, the CDR3 is TGTGCCAGTATGTGGGACAGGGGAGAGGTTTACGAGCAGTACTTC. This gives the protein CASMWDRGEVYEQYF.

This clone was observed a handful of times. The rearrangement links TRBV10-3 to TRBJ1-5; a weak D match, TRBD1 (5 bases). The germline V and J ends were trimmed by 7 bases and 4 bases, with 11 bases remaining between them. The CDR3 is 13 amino acids. From germline, CDR1 is ENHRY and CDR2 SYGVKD. Here the CDR3 reads CAIKGTLNQPQHF. The CDR3 DNA sequence: TGTGCCATCAAGGGGACTTTAAATCAGCCCCAGCATTTT.